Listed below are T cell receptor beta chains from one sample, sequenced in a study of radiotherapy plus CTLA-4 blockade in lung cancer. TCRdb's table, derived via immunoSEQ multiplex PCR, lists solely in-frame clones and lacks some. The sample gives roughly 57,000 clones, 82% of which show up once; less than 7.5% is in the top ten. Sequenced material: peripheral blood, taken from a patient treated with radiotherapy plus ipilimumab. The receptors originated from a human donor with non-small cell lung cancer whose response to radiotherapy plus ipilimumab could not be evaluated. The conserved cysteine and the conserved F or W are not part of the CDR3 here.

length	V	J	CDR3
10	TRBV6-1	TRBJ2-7	ASSKGGYEQY
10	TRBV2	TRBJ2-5	ASSEGGQTQY
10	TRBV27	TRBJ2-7	ASGKEGHEQY
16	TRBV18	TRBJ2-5	ASSPALARRGIQETQY
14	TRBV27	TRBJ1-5	ASSSRRQGARQPQH
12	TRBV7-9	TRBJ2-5	ASSTAGGAETQY
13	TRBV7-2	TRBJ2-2	ASSLVGARTGELF
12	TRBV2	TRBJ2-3	ASSGPGVADTQY
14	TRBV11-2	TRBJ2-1	ASSLVVTGGYNEQF
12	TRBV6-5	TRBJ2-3	ASSYQAATDTQY
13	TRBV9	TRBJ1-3	ASSVGQGSGNTIY
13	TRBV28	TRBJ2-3	ASSFGLAGADTQY
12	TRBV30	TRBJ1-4	AVPAPDFNEKLF
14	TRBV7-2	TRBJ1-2	ASSLIGQGTNYGYT
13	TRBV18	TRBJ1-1	ASSRESGGRTEAF
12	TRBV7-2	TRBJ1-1	ASSPQGLNTEAF
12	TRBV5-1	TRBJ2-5	ASSFLVSEETQY
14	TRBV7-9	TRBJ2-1	ASSSGQGITIFEQF
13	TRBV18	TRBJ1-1	ASSHRTTGGSEAF
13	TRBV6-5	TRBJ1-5	ASSYSAGTNQPQH
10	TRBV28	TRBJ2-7	ASTDGGYEQY
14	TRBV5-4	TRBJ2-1	ASSQDSPASYNEQF
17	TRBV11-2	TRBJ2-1	ASSLVARRPRPKYNEQF
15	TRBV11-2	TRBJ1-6	ASSLDRGSSYNSPLH
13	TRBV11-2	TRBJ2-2	ASSLDLRNTGELF
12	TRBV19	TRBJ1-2	ATVDRGFNYGYT
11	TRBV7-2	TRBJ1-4	ASSLRQGGWLF
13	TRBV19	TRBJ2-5	ASTQGTGLQETQY
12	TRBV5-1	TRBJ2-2	ASSLGTATGELF
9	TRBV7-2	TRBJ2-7	ASSLTVEQY
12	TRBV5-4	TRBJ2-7	ASSSPGQAYEQY
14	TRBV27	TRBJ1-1	ASSGRDRGRLTEAF
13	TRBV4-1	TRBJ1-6	ASSQSGSNNSPLH
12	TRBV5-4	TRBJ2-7	ATAVEGGSYEQY
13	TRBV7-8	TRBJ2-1	ASSLSLAGAGEQF
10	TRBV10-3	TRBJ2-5	AISGQQETQY
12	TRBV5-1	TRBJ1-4	ASSSGVPNEKLF
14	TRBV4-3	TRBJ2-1	ASSPEASSSRNEQF
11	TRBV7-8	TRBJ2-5	ASSFYGEETQY
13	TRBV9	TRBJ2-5	ASSPPGSSQETQY
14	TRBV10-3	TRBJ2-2	AISESSGSNTGELF
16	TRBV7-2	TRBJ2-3	ASSLGREALGSTDTQY
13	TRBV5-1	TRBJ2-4	ASSLGGTAKNIQY